This T cell receptor (beta chain) came from a study of cytomegalovirus exposure and HLA in healthy donors. Study outcomes and limitations: In a later analysis, TCR beta V- and J-gene trimming was associated with a missense DCLRE1C variant. In an earlier analysis, most TCR beta V segments were productive about 90% or about 30% of the time.

Germline V gives CDR1 SEHNR, CDR2 FQNEAQ (reference sequence). The CDR3 runs to 16 residues. V gave up 4 bases and J gave up 1 base, with 13 bases separating them. A remark on this clone: Its target is unknown.

Vbeta (60) and Jbeta (13) primers were used in the PCR. The method was immunoSEQ multiplex PCR; TCRdb's version includes in-frame clones alone and lacks a portion of them. This sample has about 150,000 clones; around 75% occur once, and the top ten carry 11%. This sequence was found in a man younger than 35 in good health and CMV-seropositive. Specimen: PBMCs. The rearrangement joins TRBV7-9 to TRBJ1-4; a possible D gene is TRBD1 (5 bases). Here the CDR3 DNA reads TGTGCCAGCAGCTCAATCCACAGGAAAACTAATGAAAAACTGTTTTTT. As protein: CASSSIHRKTNEKLFF.